A selection of T cell receptor beta chains follows, all from one sample in a study of T cells in Graves' hyperthyroidism and ophthalmopathy. TCRdb ran MiXCR on the multiplex PCR reads and lists one entry per CDR3 protein. The sample carries under 400,000 distinct CDR3 sequences, approximately 14% recorded once. Sequencing used blood. The origin of the receptors is a woman younger than 35 with Graves' hyperthyroidism that later progressed to Graves' ophthalmopathy. Both conserved end residues are part of each CDR3. The D gene is left open where the match is weak. Not all rows give a size; the values are once, few, many and, for expanded clones, a class.

j_call,clone_size,v_call,d_call,cdr3_aa,cdr3_nt
TRBJ2-7,few,TRBV29-1,TRBD2,CSVEEDLSGSSYEQYF,TGCAGCGTTGAAGAAGACCTGAGCGGGAGCTCCTACGAGCAGTACTTC
TRBJ1-1,few,TRBV27,TRBD1,CASSTGVNTEAFF,TGTGCCAGCAGTACAGGGGTAAACACTGAAGCTTTCTTT
TRBJ2-1,many,TRBV13,.,CASTLTGVYNEQFF,TGTGCCAGCACCCTAACTGGGGTCTACAATGAGCAGTTCTTC
TRBJ2-2,.,TRBV29-1,TRBD2,CSAGTSGRYGIVGELFF,TGCAGCGCCGGGACTAGCGGGAGGTACGGGATCGTCGGGGAGCTGTTTTTT
TRBJ1-3,.,TRBV20-1,.,CSARHLSGNTIYF,TGCAGTGCTAGGCACCTCTCTGGAAACACCATATATTTT
TRBJ2-7,many,TRBV27,.,CASGLGVHEQYF,TGTGCCAGCGGGTTGGGGGTTCACGAGCAGTACTTC
TRBJ2-5,many,TRBV7-2,.,CASSLGFWGRGETQYF,TGTGCCAGCAGCTTGGGTTTTTGGGGGAGAGGAGAGACCCAGTACTTC
TRBJ2-4,many,TRBV11-2,TRBD2,CASSSTGVASGRAANIQYF,TGTGCCAGCAGCTCAACAGGAGTGGCTAGCGGGAGGGCCGCGAACATTCAGTACTTC
TRBJ2-7,many,TRBV2,.,CASSEFLGPYEQYF,TGTGCCAGCAGTGAATTCCTAGGACCCTACGAGCAGTACTTC
TRBJ2-7,few,TRBV20-1,.,CSTRQAYEQYF,TGCAGTACCCGACAAGCCTACGAGCAGTACTTC
TRBJ2-3,few,TRBV7-9,TRBD2,CASSFGTSRTDTQYF,TGTGCCAGCAGCTTCGGGACTAGCCGCACAGATACGCAGTATTTT
TRBJ2-2,few,TRBV29-1,.,CSVGGNTGELFF,TGCAGCGTTGGAGGGAACACCGGGGAGCTGTTTTTT
TRBJ2-7,.,TRBV12-3/TRBV12-4,TRBD1,CASTYDRVYEQYF,TGTGCCAGCACCTACGACAGGGTGTACGAGCAGTACTTC
TRBJ2-1,many,TRBV10-2,TRBD2,CASSEALPPGTSGRSSYNEQFF,TGCGCCAGCAGTGAGGCCCTTCCACCAGGGACTAGCGGAAGAAGCTCCTACAATGAGCAGTTCTTC
TRBJ1-4,.,TRBV28,.,CASSPPDRYNEKLFF,TGTGCCAGCAGTCCCCCTGACAGATACAATGAAAAACTGTTTTTT
TRBJ2-5,few,TRBV24-1,TRBD1,CATSVLTGGKETQYF,TGTGCCACCAGTGTCTTGACAGGGGGGAAGGAGACCCAGTACTTC
TRBJ2-3,many,TRBV18,.,CASSRGTSTDTQYF,TGTGCCAGCTCTCGCGGGACCAGCACAGATACGCAGTATTTT
TRBJ2-3,few,TRBV10-1,.,CASSGLKTGYTDTQYF,TGCGCCAGCAGTGGGCTCAAAACCGGGTACACAGATACGCAGTATTTT
TRBJ2-5,many,TRBV11-2,.,CASSLGLLRETQYF,TGTGCCAGCAGCTTAGGTCTTCTGAGAGAGACCCAGTACTTC
TRBJ2-4,few,TRBV27,TRBD1,CASSKDRGQGGNIQYF,TGTGCCAGCAGTAAGGACAGGGGGCAGGGGGGAAACATTCAGTACTTC
TRBJ2-1,many,TRBV30,.,CAWDIGSSYNEQFF,TGTGCCTGGGATATCGGCAGCTCCTACAATGAGCAGTTCTTC
TRBJ2-7,many,TRBV2,TRBD2,CASAPQGLGATEQYF,TGTGCCAGCGCCCCCCAGGGACTAGGAGCGACCGAGCAGTACTTC
TRBJ1-2,many,TRBV19,.,CASSGQNYGYTF,TGTGCCAGCAGTGGACAGAACTATGGCTACACCTTC
TRBJ1-2,many,TRBV6-2/TRBV6-3,TRBD1,CASSYPRQGNYGYTF,TGTGCCAGCAGTTACCCAAGACAGGGGAACTATGGCTACACCTTC
TRBJ2-7,.,TRBV27,.,CASSSTGEQYF,TGTGCCAGCAGTTCCACGGGCGAGCAGTACTTC
TRBJ1-2,many,TRBV2,.,CASRNSGAGYGYTF,TGTGCCAGCAGGAACTCGGGGGCAGGATATGGCTACACCTTC
TRBJ2-1,many,TRBV27,TRBD2,CASSYPTSGSVNEQFF,TGTGCCAGCAGTTACCCGACTAGCGGGAGCGTCAATGAGCAGTTCTTC
TRBJ1-1,few,TRBV18,.,CASSPPGVNMNTEAFF,TGTGCCAGCTCACCACCGGGAGTTAACATGAACACTGAAGCTTTCTTT
TRBJ2-5,many,TRBV20-1,.,CSAREADRYQETQYF,TGCAGTGCTAGAGAGGCGGACCGGTACCAAGAGACCCAGTACTTC